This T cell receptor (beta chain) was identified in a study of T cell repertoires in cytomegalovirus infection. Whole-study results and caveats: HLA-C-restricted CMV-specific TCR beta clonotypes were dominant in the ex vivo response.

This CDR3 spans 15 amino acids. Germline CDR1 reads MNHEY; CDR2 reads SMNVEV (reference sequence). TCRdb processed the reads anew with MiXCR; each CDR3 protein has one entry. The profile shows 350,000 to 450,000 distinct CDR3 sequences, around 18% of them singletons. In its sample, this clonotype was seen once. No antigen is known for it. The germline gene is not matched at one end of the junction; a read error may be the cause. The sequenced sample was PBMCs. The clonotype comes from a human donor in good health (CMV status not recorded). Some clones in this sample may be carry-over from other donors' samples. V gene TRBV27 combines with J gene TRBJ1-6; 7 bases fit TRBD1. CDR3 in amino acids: CVSSMTGPLGSPLHF. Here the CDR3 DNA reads TGTGTCAGCAGTATGACAGGGCCGCTGGGTTCACCCCTCCACTTT.